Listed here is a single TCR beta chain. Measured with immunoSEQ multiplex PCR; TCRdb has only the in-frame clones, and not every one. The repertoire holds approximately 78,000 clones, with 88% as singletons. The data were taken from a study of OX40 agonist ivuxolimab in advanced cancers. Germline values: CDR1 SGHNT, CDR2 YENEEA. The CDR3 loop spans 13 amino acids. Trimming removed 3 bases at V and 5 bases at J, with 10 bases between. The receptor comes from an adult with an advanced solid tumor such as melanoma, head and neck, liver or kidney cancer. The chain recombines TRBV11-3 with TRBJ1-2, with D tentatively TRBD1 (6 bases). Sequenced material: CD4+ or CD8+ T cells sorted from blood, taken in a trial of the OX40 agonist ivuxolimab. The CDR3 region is CASSLAGAYGYTF. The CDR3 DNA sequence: TGTGCCAGCAGCTTGGCAGGGGCGTATGGCTACACCTTC.